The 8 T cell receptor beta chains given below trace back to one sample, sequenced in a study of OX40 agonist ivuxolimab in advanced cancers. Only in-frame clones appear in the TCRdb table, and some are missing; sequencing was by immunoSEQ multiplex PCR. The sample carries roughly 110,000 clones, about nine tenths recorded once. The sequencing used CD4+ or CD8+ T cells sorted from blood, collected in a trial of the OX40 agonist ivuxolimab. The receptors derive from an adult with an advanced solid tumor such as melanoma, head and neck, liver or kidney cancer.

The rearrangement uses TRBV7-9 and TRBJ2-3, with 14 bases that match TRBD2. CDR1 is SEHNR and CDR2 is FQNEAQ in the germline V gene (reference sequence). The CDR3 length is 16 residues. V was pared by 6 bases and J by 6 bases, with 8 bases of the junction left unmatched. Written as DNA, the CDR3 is TGTGCCAGCAGAAGGCAAGGACTAGCGGGGGGCGATACGCAGTATTTT. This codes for CASRRQGLAGGDTQYF.

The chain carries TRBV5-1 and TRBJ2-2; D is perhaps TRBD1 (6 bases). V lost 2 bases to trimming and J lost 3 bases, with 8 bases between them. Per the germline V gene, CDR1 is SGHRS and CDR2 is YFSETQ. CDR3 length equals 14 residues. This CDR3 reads CASSLQGYTGELFF. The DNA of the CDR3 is TGCGCCAGCAGCTTACAGGGTTACACCGGGGAGCTGTTTTTT. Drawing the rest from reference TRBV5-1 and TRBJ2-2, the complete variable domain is KAGVTQTPRYLIKTRGQQVTLSCSPISGHRSVSWYQQTPGQGLQFLFEYFSETQRNKGNFPGRFSGRQFSNSRSEMNVSTLELGDSALYLCASSLQGYTGELFFGEGSRLTVL.

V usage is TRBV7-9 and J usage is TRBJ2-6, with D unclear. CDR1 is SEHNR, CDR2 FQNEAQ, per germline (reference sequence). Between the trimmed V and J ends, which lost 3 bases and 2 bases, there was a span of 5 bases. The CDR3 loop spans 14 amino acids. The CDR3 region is CASSLGTGANVLTF. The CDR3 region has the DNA TGTGCCAGCAGCTTGGGCACTGGGGCCAACGTCCTGACTTTC.

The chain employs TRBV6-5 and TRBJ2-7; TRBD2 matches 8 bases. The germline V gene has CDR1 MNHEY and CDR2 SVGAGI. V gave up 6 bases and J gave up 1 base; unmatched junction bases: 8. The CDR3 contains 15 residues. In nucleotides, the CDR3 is TGTGCCAGCAGGTCGGGAGGGGGGGGGTCCTACGAGCAGTACTTC. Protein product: CASRSGGGGSYEQYF.

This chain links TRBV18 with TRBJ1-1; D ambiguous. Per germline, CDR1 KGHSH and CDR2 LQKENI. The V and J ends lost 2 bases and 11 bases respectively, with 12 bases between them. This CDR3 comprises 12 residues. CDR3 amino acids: CASSPNRVEAFF. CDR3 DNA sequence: TGTGCCAGCTCACCAAACCGAGTAGAGGCTTTCTTT.

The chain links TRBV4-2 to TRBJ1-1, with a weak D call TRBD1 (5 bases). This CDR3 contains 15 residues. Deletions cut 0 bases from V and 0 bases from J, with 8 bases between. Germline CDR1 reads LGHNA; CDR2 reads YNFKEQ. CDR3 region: CASSQDRTLNTEAFF. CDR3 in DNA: TGTGCCAGCAGCCAAGACAGGACATTGAACACTGAAGCTTTCTTT.

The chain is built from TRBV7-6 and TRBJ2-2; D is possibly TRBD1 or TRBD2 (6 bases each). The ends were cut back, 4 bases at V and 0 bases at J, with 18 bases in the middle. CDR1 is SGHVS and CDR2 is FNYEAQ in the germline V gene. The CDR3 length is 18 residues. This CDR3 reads CASSSRGPPIANTGELFF. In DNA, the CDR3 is TGTGCCAGCAGCTCACGGGGGCCGCCCATAGCGAACACCGGGGAGCTGTTTTTT.

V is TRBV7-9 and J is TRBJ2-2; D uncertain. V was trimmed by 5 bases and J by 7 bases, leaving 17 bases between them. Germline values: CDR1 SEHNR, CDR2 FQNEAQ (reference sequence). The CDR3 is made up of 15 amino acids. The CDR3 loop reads CASSDRASPIGELFF. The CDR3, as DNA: TGTGCCAGCAGCGATCGGGCCTCCCCAATCGGGGAGCTGTTTTTT.